This T cell receptor (beta chain) was captured in a study of T cells expressing NK-cell markers. Generation of TCR beta cDNA was performed by 5'RACE template switching incorporating UMIs. TCRdb re-analyzed the 5' RACE reads; it lists each CDR3 protein once, without DNA. This sample contains 140,000 or so distinct CDR3 sequences. Study-wide results and limits: NKG2C+ dominant clonotype frequencies in a handful of donors were roughly 1.0-7.0% of CD8+ T cells. Among four donors, these clonotypes also ranked first in the CD3+CD56-NKG2C+ fraction.

Worth noting for this clonotype: What it binds is unknown.

The sequence derives from a young man in good health. The sample consisted of blood T cells: a sorted CD56 or NKG2C T cell subset, CD4+ or CD8+ T cells, or bulk PBMC T cells (not recorded which).

The CDR3 loop reads CAVGQNTGELFF. The V call is TRBV19, the J call TRBJ2-2; TCRdb's D call of TRBD1 is untestable without DNA. The germline V gene encodes CDR1 LNHDA and CDR2 SQIVND (reference sequence). The CDR3 is made up of 12 amino acids.